This T cell receptor (beta chain) stems from a study of liver allograft versus peripheral blood T cells. Study information: What was compared were the T cell receptor repertoires in transplanted livers and those in the peripheral blood of recipients. Study results and caveats: Peripheral blood repertoires reportedly differed from the T cell receptor repertoires found inside liver allografts.

Of note for this clonotype: Its specificity is not known.

Via MiXCR, TCRdb re-called the reads, giving one row per CDR3 protein. There are some 720 distinct CDR3 sequences in the sample; over 35% occur only once, and around 80% lies in the top ten. This receptor was identified in a human patient who had a liver transplant. Some T cells may be graft donor cells.

The CDR3 bases are TGTGCCAGTAGTATCACCGGGACAGGGGGGTTCGGGGAGCTGTTTTTT. Residues: CASSITGTGGFGELFF. This chain joins TRBV19 and TRBJ2-2; 11 nucleotides match TRBD1. The junction had 7 bases not matched to a gene; V was cut back by 3 bases and J by 7 bases. This CDR3 is built from 16 residues. Looked up from germline, CDR1 is LNHDA and CDR2 is SQIVND (reference sequence).